This TCR beta chain was recovered during a study of blood T cells in healthy people across ages. Study results and caveats: Unsorted PBMCs prevented conclusive naive versus antigen-experienced comparison.

Together with a sample-barcoded 5' primer, a J-beta primer mix was included in a second PCR lasting about 6 to 11 cycles. TCRdb re-called the 5' RACE reads with MiXCR, one entry per CDR3 protein. The sample consists of over 450,000 distinct CDR3 sequences, less than 25% of them appearing once. This clonotype was picked up a small number of times. No antigen is known for it. Another study also made use of these data, one on T cells of mothers and their children.

This TCR came from a boy between 10 and 17 years old in good health. The sequenced sample consisted of blood.

CDR3: CSVERFERGRGGPEAFF. The DNA for the CDR3 is TGCAGCGTTGAAAGATTCGAACGGGGCCGTGGAGGGCCTGAAGCTTTCTTT. This sequence joins TRBV29-1 and TRBJ1-1, with D perhaps TRBD1 (5 bases). Germline loops: CDR1 SQVTM, CDR2 ANQGSEA. Trimming left V 2 bases short and J 6 bases short, with 25 bases between. The CDR3 is 17 amino acids.